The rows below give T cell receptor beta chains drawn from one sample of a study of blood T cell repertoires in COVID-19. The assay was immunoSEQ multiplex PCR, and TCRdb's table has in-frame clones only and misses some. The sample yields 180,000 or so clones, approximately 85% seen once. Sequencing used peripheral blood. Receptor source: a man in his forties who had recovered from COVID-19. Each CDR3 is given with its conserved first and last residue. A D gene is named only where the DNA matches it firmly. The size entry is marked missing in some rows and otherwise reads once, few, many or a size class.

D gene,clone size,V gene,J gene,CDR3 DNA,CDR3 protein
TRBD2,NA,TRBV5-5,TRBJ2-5,TGTGCCAGCAGCTTATTACGTGGGGAGGGGACCCAGTACTTC,CASSLLRGEGTQYF
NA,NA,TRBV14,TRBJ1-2,TGTGCCAGCAGCCAAGATGCAGGGGCGCCTTGGGGCTACACCTTC,CASSQDAGAPWGYTF
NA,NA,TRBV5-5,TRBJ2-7,TGTGCCAGCAACTTTTTAGGGGCATCCCGCTCCTACGAGCAGTACTTC,CASNFLGASRSYEQYF
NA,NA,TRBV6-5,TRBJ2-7,TGTGCCAGCAGTTACTCTCAGAGGCGGCCAGGGGACGAGCAGTACTTC,CASSYSQRRPGDEQYF
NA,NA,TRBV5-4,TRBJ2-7,TGTGCCAGCAGCCTCGACCCGGCGGGAGAGCAGTACTTC,CASSLDPAGEQYF
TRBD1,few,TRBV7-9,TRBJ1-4,TGTGCCAGCAGAGGGACAGGGGCTAATGAAAAACTGTTTTTT,CASRGTGANEKLFF
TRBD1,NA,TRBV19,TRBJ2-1,TGTGCCAGTAGGCCGGGATCCACAGGGGATGAGCAGTTCTTC,CASRPGSTGDEQFF
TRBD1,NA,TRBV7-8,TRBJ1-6,TGTGCCAGCAGCTCTAGGACAGGGACAAATTCACCCCTCCACTTT,CASSSRTGTNSPLHF
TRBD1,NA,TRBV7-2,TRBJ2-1,TGTGCCAGCAGCTTATACAGGGGAAGTAGTGGTGAGCAGTTCTTC,CASSLYRGSSGEQFF
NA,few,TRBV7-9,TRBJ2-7,TGTGCCAGCAGCTTATCCGGGTCCTCCTACGAGCAGTACTTC,CASSLSGSSYEQYF
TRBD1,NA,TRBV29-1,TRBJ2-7,TGCAGCGCCGGAGGGACAGGGTCTCGGGGGCAGTACTTC,CSAGGTGSRGQYF
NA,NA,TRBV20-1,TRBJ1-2,TGCAGTGCTAGTGTACAGAACTATGGCTACACCTTC,CSASVQNYGYTF
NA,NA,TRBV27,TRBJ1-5,TGTGCCACATCGCCAGTTGGGTTCCGGGGACAGCCCCAGCATTTT,CATSPVGFRGQPQHF
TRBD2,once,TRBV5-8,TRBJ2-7,TGTGCCAGCAGCCCCCTAGCGGAAGAATACGAGCAGTACTTC,CASSPLAEEYEQYF
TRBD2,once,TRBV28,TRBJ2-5,TGTGCCAGCAGTGTAGCGGGAGATTGGGGAGAGACCCAGTACTTC,CASSVAGDWGETQYF
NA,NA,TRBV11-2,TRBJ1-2,TGTGCCAGCAGCTTAGGGCGGGGGGGTGGCTACACCTTC,CASSLGRGGGYTF
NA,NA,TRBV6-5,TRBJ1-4,TGTGCCAGCCAGACAGGTGGAAATGAAAAACTGTTTTTT,CASQTGGNEKLFF
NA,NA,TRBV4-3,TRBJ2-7,TGCGCCAGCAGCCCCGCAGGCTTCTACGAGCAGTACTTC,CASSPAGFYEQYF
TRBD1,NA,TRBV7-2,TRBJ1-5,TGTGCCAGCAGCTTGGACAGGTATTATCAGCCCCAGCATTTT,CASSLDRYYQPQHF
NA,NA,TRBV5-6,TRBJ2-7,TGTGCCAGCAGCTTGATCGCTAGCGAACACTACGAGCAGTACTTC,CASSLIASEHYEQYF
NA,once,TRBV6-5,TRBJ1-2,TGTGCCAGCAGTTACTCGACTGGAAACTATGGCTACACCTTC,CASSYSTGNYGYTF
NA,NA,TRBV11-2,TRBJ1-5,TGTGCCAGCAGCCTAGGGAGTGGCCAGCCCCAGCATTTT,CASSLGSGQPQHF
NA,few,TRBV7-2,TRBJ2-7,TGTGCCAGCAGGTATACGGGGGGCCACGAGCAGTACTTC,CASRYTGGHEQYF
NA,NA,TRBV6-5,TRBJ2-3,TGTGCCAGCAGTTATAATGGGGGCCCAACAGATACGCAGTATTTT,CASSYNGGPTDTQYF